One sample yielded the 15 T cell receptor beta chains listed below, sequenced in a study of blood T cell repertoires in COVID-19. This table comes from immunoSEQ multiplex PCR, and its TCRdb copy is limited to in-frame clones, with some not included. The repertoire holds nearly 300,000 clones, with around 88% as singletons. The material sequenced was peripheral blood. All receptors come from a woman aged 25 to 39 who had recovered from COVID-19.

This sequence joins TRBV28 and TRBJ2-1, with 7 bases that match TRBD1. The CDR3 extends over 12 amino acids. V lost 1 base to trimming and J lost 9 bases; unmatched junction nucleotides: 0. Germline V gene lookup returns CDR1 MDHEN and CDR2 SYDVKM. CDR3 DNA sequence: TGTGCCAGCAGTTTATACAGGGGTGAGCAGTTCTTC. Translated, it gives CASSLYRGEQFF. Together with reference TRBV28 and TRBJ2-1, the CDR3 gives the full variable domain: DVKVTQSSRYLVKRTGEKVFLECVQDMDHENMFWYRQDPGLGLRLIYFSYDVKMKEKGDIPEGYSVSREKKERFSLILESASTNQTSMYLCASSLYRGEQFFGPGTRLTVL.

Points on this clone: Other nucleotide sequences from this sample produce the same CDR3. The rearrangement uses TRBV29-1 and TRBJ2-2; D uncertain. This CDR3 comprises 13 residues. Trimming removed 4 bases from V and 2 bases from J, with 8 bases in between. CDR1 is SQVTM and CDR2 is ANQGSEA in the germline V gene. In DNA form, the CDR3 reads TGCAGCGTTGGACATTCAAACACCGGGGAGCTGTTTTTT. This codes for CSVGHSNTGELFF.

This chain connects TRBV7-3 to TRBJ2-5; a possible D gene is TRBD2 (6 bases). The CDR3 is made up of 13 amino acids. Germline assignment: CDR1 SGHTA and CDR2 FQGTGA. V was pared by 3 bases and J by 4 bases, with 9 bases between. The chain's CDR3 is CASSFGTLETQYF. The CDR3, as DNA: TGTGCCAGCAGCTTTGGGACTTTAGAGACCCAGTACTTC.

The chain carries TRBV5-4 and TRBJ1-1, with D tentatively TRBD1 (5 bases). Germline CDR1 is SGHNT and CDR2 is YYREEE (reference sequence). V was cut by 5 bases and J by 7 bases, with 18 bases left in between. This CDR3 has 14 residues. CDR3 nucleotides: TGTGCCAGCAGTATCTTCGGGGGGGAGAATGAAGCTTTCTTT. This codes for CASSIFGGENEAFF. Drawing the rest from reference TRBV5-4 and TRBJ1-1, the complete variable domain is ETGVTQSPTHLIKTRGQQVTLRCSSQSGHNTVSWYQQALGQGPQFIFQYYREEENGRGNFPPRFSGLQFPNYSSELNVNALELDDSALYLCASSIFGGENEAFFGQGTRLTVV.

The rearrangement joins TRBV4-2 to TRBJ2-7, with 15 bases lining up with TRBD2. The V and J ends lost 3 bases and 6 bases, in that order; junction bases with no gene match: 9. There are 17 residues in the CDR3. Germline V CDR1 and CDR2: LGHNA, YNFKEQ. The CDR3 sequence is CASSQTGLAGGPSEQYF. CDR3 DNA sequence: TGTGCCAGCAGCCAGACAGGACTAGCGGGGGGGCCTAGCGAGCAGTACTTC.

A remark on this clone: Additional DNA sequences in this sample encode the identical CDR3. V gene TRBV28 combines with J gene TRBJ1-2; D is undetermined. V was clipped by 2 bases and J by 3 bases, with 10 bases between them. The V gene's germline CDR1 is MDHEN and CDR2 SYDVKM. The CDR3 is 14 residues long. CDR3 loop: CASSLGPGYYGYTF. In DNA, the CDR3 is TGTGCCAGCAGTTTAGGTCCGGGGTACTATGGCTACACCTTC.

J is TRBJ1-1 and V is TRBV12-3 or TRBV12-4; a possible D gene is TRBD1 (6 bases). The V and J ends lost 6 bases and 8 bases respectively, with 16 bases between them. This CDR3 is built from 13 residues. The CDR3 loop is CASSPGTQPEAFF. CDR3 coding DNA: TGTGCCAGCAGCCCTGGGACACAACCAGAAGCTTTCTTT.

The chain couples TRBV2 to TRBJ2-2; 10 bases match TRBD2. In germline, CDR1 is SNHLY, CDR2 FYNNEI. CDR3 length: 16 residues. Trimming removed 3 bases from V and 8 bases from J; junction bases left unmatched: 9. The CDR3 loop reads CASSDRLAGDLGELFF. The CDR3 DNA is TGTGCCAGCAGTGATAGGCTAGCGGGGGACCTGGGGGAGCTGTTTTTT.

J is TRBJ1-3 and V is TRBV30; D is unresolved. The CDR3 extends over 12 amino acids. The V end lost 7 bases, the J end lost 4 bases, and 11 bases lay between the germline ends. Per germline, CDR1 GTSNPN and CDR2 SVGIG (reference sequence). The CDR3 DNA sequence: TGTGCCTCGGGAGGCCCCGGAAACACCATATATTTT. Amino acid sequence: CASGGPGNTIYF.

The genes are TRBV4-2 and TRBJ2-3, with 7 bases fitting TRBD1. V dropped 3 bases and J dropped 4; count of bases not matched to a gene: 10. Per germline, CDR1 LGHNA and CDR2 YNFKEQ. This CDR3 spans 16 amino acids. The CDR3, as DNA: TGTGCCAGCAGCCAGACGACAGGGTATTCGGCAGATACGCAGTATTTT. Protein sequence: CASSQTTGYSADTQYF.

The V call is TRBV30, the J call TRBJ1-1; no firm D call. CDR1 GTSNPN and CDR2 SVGIG come from the germline V gene (reference sequence). V lost 3 bases, J lost 1 base, and 6 bases lay in between. CDR3 length: 12 residues. CDR3 nucleotide sequence: TGTGCCTGGAGCCGGGAGAACACTGAAGCTTTCTTT. Its translation is CAWSRENTEAFF.

CDR3 sequence reads: CAWSVLAVSEAFF. Here the CDR3 DNA reads TGTGCCTGGAGTGTACTGGCGGTTTCGGAAGCTTTCTTT. The V call is TRBV30, the J call TRBJ1-1; D remains ambiguous. This CDR3 has 13 amino acids. V was cut by 0 bases and J by 8 bases, with 13 bases left in between. In germline, CDR1 is GTSNPN, CDR2 SVGIG (reference sequence).

The chain has TRBV5-1 and TRBJ1-5; D may be TRBD1 (5 bases). Germline V gives CDR1 SGHRS, CDR2 YFSETQ. This CDR3 region has 13 residues. The V gene lost 3 bases and the J gene lost 4 bases, with 8 bases spanning the gap. CDR3 residues: CASSSGTNQPQHF. The CDR3 coding sequence is TGCGCCAGCAGCTCTGGGACTAATCAGCCCCAGCATTTT. Variable domain in full (rest from reference TRBV5-1 and TRBJ1-5): KAGVTQTPRYLIKTRGQQVTLSCSPISGHRSVSWYQQTPGQGLQFLFEYFSETQRNKGNFPGRFSGRQFSNSRSEMNVSTLELGDSALYLCASSSGTNQPQHFGDGTRLSIL.

The rearrangement uses TRBV3-1 (or the pseudogene TRBV3-2) and TRBJ1-2, with TRBD1 as a possible D gene (5 bases). The germline gives CDR1 LGHDT, CDR2 YNNKEL (reference sequence). The CDR3 spans 14 residues. Between the trimmed V and J ends, which lost 0 bases and 8 bases, there was a span of 13 bases. The CDR3 is CASSQDWGGRGYTF. The CDR3 region has the DNA TGTGCCAGCAGCCAAGACTGGGGCGGTCGGGGCTACACCTTC.

V usage is TRBV28 and J usage is TRBJ1-3; TRBD1 might be the D (5 bases). The CDR3 sequence is 17 residues long. V lost 6 bases, J lost 2 bases, and 20 bases lay in between. The germline V gene encodes CDR1 MDHEN and CDR2 SYDVKM. CDR3 in DNA: TGTGCCAGCAGCCGTCACACCGGGACTGAGACTGGAAACACCATATATTTT. Its protein is CASSRHTGTETGNTIYF.